This passage covers 8 T cell receptor beta chains from one sample sequenced in a study of OX40 agonist ivuxolimab in advanced cancers. The protocol was immunoSEQ multiplex PCR, while the TCRdb copy is restricted to in-frame clones and leaves out a portion. This table has roughly 56,000 clones, 80% to 90% appearing once. The sample here was CD4+ or CD8+ T cells sorted from blood, taken in a trial of the OX40 agonist ivuxolimab. The origin of the receptors is an adult with an advanced solid tumor such as melanoma, head and neck, liver or kidney cancer.

J is TRBJ2-1 and V is TRBV6-1; D is perhaps TRBD2 (6 bases). The CDR3 is 12 residues long. Germline loops: CDR1 MNHNS, CDR2 SASEGT. V was shortened by 0 bases and J by 15 bases, with 12 bases between the two germline ends. The CDR3 spells CASSEARRELFF. Written as DNA, the CDR3 is TGTGCCAGCAGTGAAGCTCGGAGGGAACTGTTCTTC.

This clone was seen a single time. The V and J genes are TRBV11-2 and TRBJ1-1; D ambiguous. There are 17 residues in the CDR3. From germline, CDR1 is SGHAT and CDR2 FQNNGV. Between the trimmed V and J ends, which lost 4 bases and 1 base, there was a span of 19 bases. CDR3 nucleotides: TGTGCCAGCAGCTCGTTCCCTTTGACACGTGCGAACACTGAAGCTTTCTTT. Translation gives CASSSFPLTRANTEAFF.

The chain has TRBV7-2 and TRBJ1-6; unclear D gene. The CDR3 is made up of 15 amino acids. Germline CDR1 SGHTA, CDR2 FQGNSA. Trimming cost V 4 bases and J 8 bases, with 15 bases left between them. In nucleotides, the CDR3 is TGTGCCAGCAGCTCCCGACCGGGAGTGGATTCACCCCTCCACTTT. Translating it yields CASSSRPGVDSPLHF.

V is TRBV7-8 and J is TRBJ2-5; perhaps TRBD2 as D (5 bases). V lost 4 bases and J lost 6, with 6 bases in between. This CDR3 comprises 11 residues. The germline V gene encodes CDR1 SGHVS and CDR2 FQNEAQ. DNA for the CDR3: TGTGCCAGCAGCTCGACTAAGACCCAGTACTTC. This gives the protein CASSSTKTQYF.

V is TRBV7-8 and J is TRBJ2-1; D might be TRBD2 (7 bases). The CDR3 covers 14 residues. V gave up 5 bases and J gave up 6 bases, with 14 bases separating them. Germline CDR1 and CDR2: SGHVS and FQNEAQ. The CDR3 region has the DNA TGTGCCAGCAGCCAGACGGGGGGCCTCAATGAGCAGTTCTTC. Translation: CASSQTGGLNEQFF.

CDR3: CASSVPDDTDTQYF. In DNA form, the CDR3 reads TGTGCCAGCAGTGTCCCGGACGACACAGATACGCAGTATTTT. The chain links TRBV6-1 to TRBJ2-3; unclear D gene. The V end was cut by 4 bases, the J end by 2 bases, with 10 bases between. The CDR3 is 14 amino acids. CDR1 is MNHNS, CDR2 SASEGT, per germline.

The rearrangement links TRBV19 to TRBJ2-7, with a weak D call TRBD1 (5 bases). This CDR3 region has 11 residues. V dropped 5 bases and J dropped 3 bases, with 5 bases sitting between them. Germline V gene data show CDR1 as LNHDA and CDR2 as SQIVND (reference sequence). CDR3 coding DNA: TGTGCCAGTAGTCAGGGCTACGAGCAGTACTTC. It yields the protein CASSQGYEQYF.

V gene TRBV11-3 combines with J gene TRBJ2-7; 10 bases agree with TRBD2. The CDR3 totals 18 residues. Germline values: CDR1 SGHNT, CDR2 YENEEA. J lost 1 base, V lost 0 bases, and 9 bases had no gene match. Here the CDR3 reads CASSLDISSGSQSYEQYF. DNA of the CDR3: TGTGCCAGCAGCTTAGATATTTCTAGCGGGAGTCAGTCCTACGAGCAGTACTTC.